This T cell receptor (beta chain) appears in the sequencing data of a study of shared clonotypes between healthy human individuals. DNA input for the unsorted PBMC replicate PCRs was about 300 ng, 25,000 to 35,000 T cell genomes. Original processing methods: Filtering differed for immunoSEQ, which gave only junction sequences without quality scores. Produced via immunoSEQ multiplex PCR; TCRdb's table is partial and in-frame only. V and J calls and clone size are copied from that table; D and trimming were computed from the DNA. The profile shows about 490,000 clones, approximately 78% of them singletons. The receptor was derived from a woman aged 40-49 years in good health. Some clones in this sample may be carry-over from other donors' samples. The sequencing sample was made of PBMCs.

CDR3 sequence reads: CAWSVGLKETQYF. The CDR3 bases are TGTGCCTGGAGTGTAGGTCTAAAAGAGACCCAGTACTTC. V is TRBV30 and J is TRBJ2-5; no reliable D call. V was clipped by 0 bases and J by 3 bases, with 8 bases between them. The CDR3 length is 13 residues. Germline CDR1 is GTSNPN and CDR2 is SVGIG (reference sequence). The complete variable domain, with remaining parts taken from reference TRBV30 and TRBJ2-5, reads SQTIHQWPATLVQPVGSPLSLECTVEGTSNPNLYWYRQAAGRGLQLLFYSVGIGQISSEVPQNLSASRPQDRQFILSSKKLLLSDSGFYLCAWSVGLKETQYFGPGTRLLVL.